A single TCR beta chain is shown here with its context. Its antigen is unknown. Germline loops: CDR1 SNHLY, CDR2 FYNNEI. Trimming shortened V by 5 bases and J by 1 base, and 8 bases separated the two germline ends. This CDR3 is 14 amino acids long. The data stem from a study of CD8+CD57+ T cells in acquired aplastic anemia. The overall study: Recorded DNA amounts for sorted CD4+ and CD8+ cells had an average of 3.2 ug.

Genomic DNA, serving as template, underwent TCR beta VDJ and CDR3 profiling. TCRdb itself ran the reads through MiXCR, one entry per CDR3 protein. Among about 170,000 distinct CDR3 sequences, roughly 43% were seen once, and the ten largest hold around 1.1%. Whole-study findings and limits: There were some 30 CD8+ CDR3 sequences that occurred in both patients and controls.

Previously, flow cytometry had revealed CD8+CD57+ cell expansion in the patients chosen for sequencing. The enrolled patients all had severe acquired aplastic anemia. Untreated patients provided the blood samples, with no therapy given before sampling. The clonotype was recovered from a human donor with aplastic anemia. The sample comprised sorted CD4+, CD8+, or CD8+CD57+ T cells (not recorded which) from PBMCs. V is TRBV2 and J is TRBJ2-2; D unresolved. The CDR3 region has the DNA TGTGCCAGCAGTCGCCGACAGAACACCGGGGAGCTGTTTTTT. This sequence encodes CASSRRQNTGELFF.